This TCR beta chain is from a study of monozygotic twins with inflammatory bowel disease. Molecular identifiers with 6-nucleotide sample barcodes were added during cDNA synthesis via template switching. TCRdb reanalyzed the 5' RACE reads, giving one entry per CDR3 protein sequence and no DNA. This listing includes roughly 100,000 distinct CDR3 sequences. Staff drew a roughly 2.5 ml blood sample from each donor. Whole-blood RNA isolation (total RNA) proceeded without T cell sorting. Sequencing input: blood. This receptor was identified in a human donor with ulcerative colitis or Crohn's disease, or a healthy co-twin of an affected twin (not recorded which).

CDR3 sequence: CASSEDGTVNSNQPQHF. The chain employs TRBV6-1 and TRBJ1-5; the TRBD1 assignment by TCRdb is unverifiable without DNA. Per the germline V gene, CDR1 is MNHNS and CDR2 is SASEGT. The CDR3 runs 17 residues.